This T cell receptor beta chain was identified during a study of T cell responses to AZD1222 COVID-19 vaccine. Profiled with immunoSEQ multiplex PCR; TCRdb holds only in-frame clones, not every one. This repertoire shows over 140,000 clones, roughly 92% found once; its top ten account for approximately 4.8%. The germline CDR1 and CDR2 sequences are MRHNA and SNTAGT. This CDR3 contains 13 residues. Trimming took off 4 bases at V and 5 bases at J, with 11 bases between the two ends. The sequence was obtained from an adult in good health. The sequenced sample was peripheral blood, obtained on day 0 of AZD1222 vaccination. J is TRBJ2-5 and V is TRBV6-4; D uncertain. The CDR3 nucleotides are TGTGCCAGCAGTGCTGAACTTTGGGAGACCCAGTACTTC. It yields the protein CASSAELWETQYF.